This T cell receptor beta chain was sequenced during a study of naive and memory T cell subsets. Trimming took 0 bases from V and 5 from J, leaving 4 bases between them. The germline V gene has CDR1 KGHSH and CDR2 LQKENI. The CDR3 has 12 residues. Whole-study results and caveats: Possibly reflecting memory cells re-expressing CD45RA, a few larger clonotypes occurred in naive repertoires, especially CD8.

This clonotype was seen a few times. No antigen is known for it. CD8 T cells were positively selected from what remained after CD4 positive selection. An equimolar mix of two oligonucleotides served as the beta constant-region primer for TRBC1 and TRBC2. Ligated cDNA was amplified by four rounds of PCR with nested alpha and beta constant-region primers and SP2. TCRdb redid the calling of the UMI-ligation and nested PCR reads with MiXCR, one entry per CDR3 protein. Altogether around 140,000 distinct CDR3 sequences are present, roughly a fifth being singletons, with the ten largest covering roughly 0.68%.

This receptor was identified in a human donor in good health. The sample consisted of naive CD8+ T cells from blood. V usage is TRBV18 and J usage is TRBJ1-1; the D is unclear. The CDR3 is CASSPPRTEAFF. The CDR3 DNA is TGTGCCAGCTCACCACCTCGGACTGAAGCTTTCTTT.